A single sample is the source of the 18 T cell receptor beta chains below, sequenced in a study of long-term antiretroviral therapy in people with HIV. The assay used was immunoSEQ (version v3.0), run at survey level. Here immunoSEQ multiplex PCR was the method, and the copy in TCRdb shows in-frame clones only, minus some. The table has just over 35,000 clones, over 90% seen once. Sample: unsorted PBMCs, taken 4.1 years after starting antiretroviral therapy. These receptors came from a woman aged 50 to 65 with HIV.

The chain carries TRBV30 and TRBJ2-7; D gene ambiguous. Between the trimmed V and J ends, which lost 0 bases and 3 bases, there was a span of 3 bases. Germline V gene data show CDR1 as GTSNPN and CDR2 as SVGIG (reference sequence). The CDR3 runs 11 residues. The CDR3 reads CAWSVNYEQYF. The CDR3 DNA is TGTGCCTGGAGTGTGAACTACGAGCAGTACTTC.

This CDR3 is CASGGLQRMETQYF. CDR3 bases: TGTGCCAGCGGGGGGTTACAGAGGATGGAGACCCAGTACTTC. This sequence joins TRBV2 and TRBJ2-5; D may be TRBD2 (6 bases). CDR1 is SNHLY and CDR2 is FYNNEI in the germline V gene. Trimming cost V 8 bases and J 5 bases, with 18 bases left between them. The CDR3 has 14 amino acids. The full variable domain, completed using reference TRBV2 and TRBJ2-5, is EPEVTQTPSHQVTQMGQEVILRCVPISNHLYFYWYRQILGQKVEFLVSFYNNEISEKSEIFDDQFSVERPDGSNFTLKIRSTKLEDSAMYFCASGGLQRMETQYFGPGTRLLVL.

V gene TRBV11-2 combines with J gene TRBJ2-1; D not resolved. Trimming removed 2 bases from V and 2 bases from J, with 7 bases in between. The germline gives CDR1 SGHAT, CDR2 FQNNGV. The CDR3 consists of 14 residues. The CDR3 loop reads CASSLFTAYNEQFF. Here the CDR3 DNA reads TGTGCCAGCAGCTTATTCACGGCCTACAATGAGCAGTTCTTC. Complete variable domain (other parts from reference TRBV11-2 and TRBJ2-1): EAGVAQSPRYKIIEKRQSVAFWCNPISGHATLYWYQQILGQGPKLLIQFQNNGVVDDSQLPKDRFSAERLKGVDSTLKIQPAKLEDSAVYLCASSLFTAYNEQFFGPGTRLTVL.

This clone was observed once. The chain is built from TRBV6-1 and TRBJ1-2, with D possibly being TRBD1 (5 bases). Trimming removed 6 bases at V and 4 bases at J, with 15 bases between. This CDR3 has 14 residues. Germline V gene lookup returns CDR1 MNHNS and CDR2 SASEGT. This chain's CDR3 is CASREWRGTYGYTF. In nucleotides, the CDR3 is TGTGCCAGCAGGGAGTGGAGGGGAACCTATGGCTACACCTTC.

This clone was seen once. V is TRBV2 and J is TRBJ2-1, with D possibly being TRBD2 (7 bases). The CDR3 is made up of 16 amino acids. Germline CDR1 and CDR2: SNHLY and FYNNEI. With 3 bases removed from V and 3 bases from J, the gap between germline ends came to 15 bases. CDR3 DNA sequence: TGTGCCAGCAGTGATTTAGGGGGGGCTCACTACAATGAGCAGTTCTTC. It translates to CASSDLGGAHYNEQFF.

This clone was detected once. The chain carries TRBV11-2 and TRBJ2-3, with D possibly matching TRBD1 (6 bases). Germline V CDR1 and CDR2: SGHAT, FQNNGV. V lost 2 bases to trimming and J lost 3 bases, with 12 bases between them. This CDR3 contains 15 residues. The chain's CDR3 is CASSLNVQGTDTQYF. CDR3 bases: TGTGCCAGCAGCTTAAACGTTCAGGGGACAGATACGCAGTATTTT.

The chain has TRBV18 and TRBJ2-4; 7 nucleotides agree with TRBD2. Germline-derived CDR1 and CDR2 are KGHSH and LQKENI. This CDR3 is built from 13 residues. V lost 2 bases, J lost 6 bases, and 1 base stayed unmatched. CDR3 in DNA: TGTGCCAGCTCACCAGGGAGGGGAAACATTCAGTACTTC. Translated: CASSPGRGNIQYF.

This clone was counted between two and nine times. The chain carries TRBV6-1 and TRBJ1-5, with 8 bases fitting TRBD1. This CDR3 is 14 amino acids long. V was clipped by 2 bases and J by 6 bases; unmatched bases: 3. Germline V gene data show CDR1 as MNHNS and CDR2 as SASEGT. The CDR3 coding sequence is TGTGCCAGCAGTGAATCAGGGGGCGGTCAGCCCCAGCATTTT. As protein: CASSESGGGQPQHF.

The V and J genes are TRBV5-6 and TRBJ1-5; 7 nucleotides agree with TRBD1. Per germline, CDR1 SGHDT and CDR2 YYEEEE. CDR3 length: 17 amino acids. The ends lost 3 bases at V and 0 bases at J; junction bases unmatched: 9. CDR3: CASSWYSGTDSNQPQHF. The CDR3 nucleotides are TGTGCCAGCAGCTGGTACTCCGGGACAGATAGCAATCAGCCCCAGCATTTT.

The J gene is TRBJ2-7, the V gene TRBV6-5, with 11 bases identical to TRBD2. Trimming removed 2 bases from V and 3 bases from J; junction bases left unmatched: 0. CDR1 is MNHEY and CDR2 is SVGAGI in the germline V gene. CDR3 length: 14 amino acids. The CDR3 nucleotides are TGTGCCAGCAGTTACGGACTAGCGGGCTACGAGCAGTACTTC. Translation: CASSYGLAGYEQYF.

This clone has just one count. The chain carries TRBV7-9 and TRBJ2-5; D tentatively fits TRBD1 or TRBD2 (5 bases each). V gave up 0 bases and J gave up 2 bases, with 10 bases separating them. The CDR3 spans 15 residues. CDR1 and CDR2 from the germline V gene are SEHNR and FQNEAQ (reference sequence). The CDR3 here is CASSLALGVQETQYF. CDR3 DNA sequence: TGTGCCAGCAGCTTAGCGCTGGGGGTACAAGAGACCCAGTACTTC.

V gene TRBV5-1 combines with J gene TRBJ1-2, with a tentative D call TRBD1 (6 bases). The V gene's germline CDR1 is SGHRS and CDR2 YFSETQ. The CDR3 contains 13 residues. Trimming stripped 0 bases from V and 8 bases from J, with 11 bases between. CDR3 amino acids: CASSLDRDTGYTF. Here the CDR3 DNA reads TGCGCCAGCAGCTTGGACAGGGACACAGGCTACACCTTC.

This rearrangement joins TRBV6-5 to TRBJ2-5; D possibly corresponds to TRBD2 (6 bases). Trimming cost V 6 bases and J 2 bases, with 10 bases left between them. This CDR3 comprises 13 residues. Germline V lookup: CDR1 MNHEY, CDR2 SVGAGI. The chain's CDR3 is CASRRDFQETQYF. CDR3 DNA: TGTGCCAGCAGGAGGGACTTTCAAGAGACCCAGTACTTC.

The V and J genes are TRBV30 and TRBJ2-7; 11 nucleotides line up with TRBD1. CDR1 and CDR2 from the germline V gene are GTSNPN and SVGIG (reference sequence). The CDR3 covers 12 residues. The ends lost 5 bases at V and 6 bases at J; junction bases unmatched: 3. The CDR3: CAWGQGAREQYF. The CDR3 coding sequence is TGTGCCTGGGGACAGGGGGCCCGCGAGCAGTACTTC.

CDR3 nucleotides: TGTGCCAGCAGCTTAGGGGGAAGCACCTATAACTATGGCTACACCTTC. Translating it yields CASSLGGSTYNYGYTF. The rearrangement links TRBV11-2 to TRBJ1-2, with D unresolved. The CDR3 is 16 amino acids. Trimming removed 1 base from V and 1 base from J, with 13 bases in between. The germline CDR1 and CDR2 sequences are SGHAT and FQNNGV.

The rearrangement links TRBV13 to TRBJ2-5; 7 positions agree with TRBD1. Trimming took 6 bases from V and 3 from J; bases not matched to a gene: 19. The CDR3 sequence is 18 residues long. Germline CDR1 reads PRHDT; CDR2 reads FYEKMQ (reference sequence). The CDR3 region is CASSQNTYRGGLEETQYF. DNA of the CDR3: TGTGCCAGCAGTCAAAACACCTACAGGGGTGGGTTGGAAGAGACCCAGTACTTC.

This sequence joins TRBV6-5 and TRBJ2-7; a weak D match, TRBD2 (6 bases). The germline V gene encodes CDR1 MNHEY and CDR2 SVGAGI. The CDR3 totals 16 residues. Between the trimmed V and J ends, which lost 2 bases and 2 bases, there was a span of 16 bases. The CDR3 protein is CASSYEGLRKPYEQYF. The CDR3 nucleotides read TGTGCCAGCAGTTACGAGGGACTTCGGAAGCCCTACGAGCAGTACTTC.

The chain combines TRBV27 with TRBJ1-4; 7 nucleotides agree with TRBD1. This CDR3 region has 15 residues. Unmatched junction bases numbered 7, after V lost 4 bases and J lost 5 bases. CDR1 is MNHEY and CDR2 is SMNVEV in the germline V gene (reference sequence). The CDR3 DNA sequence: TGTGCCAGCAGTTCCACAGGGGAATCCAATGAAAAACTGTTTTTT. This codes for CASSSTGESNEKLFF.